This TCR beta chain was recovered during a study of blood T cells in healthy people across ages. Broader study findings: TCR beta diversity correlated strongly with naive T cell percentage.

The CDR3 has 15 residues. CDR1 SGHTA and CDR2 FQGNSA come from the germline V gene. Trimming removed 1 base at V and 0 bases at J, with 7 bases between. Alongside a J-beta primer mix, a sample-barcoded 5' primer served in a second PCR lasting roughly 6 to 11 cycles. One entry per CDR3 protein results from TCRdb running MiXCR on the 5' RACE reads. This sample has under 1,100,000 distinct CDR3 sequences, with around 27% found just once. This clonotype was seen more than once but under ten times. Its specificity is unknown. The data were also submitted as part of a second study, on T cells of mothers and their children. From that paper: Biologically related mothers and children overlapped slightly more than unrelated pairs, a non-significant difference.

This chain links TRBV7-2 with TRBJ2-4; no definite D call. The clonotype comes from a girl aged 2-10 years in good health. The sequenced sample consisted of blood. The CDR3 here is CASSLVLIAKNIQYF. The CDR3 DNA reads as TGTGCCAGCAGCTTAGTACTGATAGCCAAAAACATTCAGTACTTC.